This T cell receptor beta chain comes out of a study of cytomegalovirus exposure and HLA in healthy donors. Nominally healthy donors were sampled, though unrecorded immune exposures were likely. PCR used 60 Vbeta primers and 13 Jbeta primers. TCRdb's copy holds only in-frame clones and misses some; the assay was immunoSEQ multiplex PCR. The table lists 100,000 to 150,000 clones, around four fifths of them singletons, with roughly 2% in the top ten. V was shortened by 0 bases and J by 6 bases, with 6 bases between the two germline ends. Germline lookup yields CDR1 ENHRY and CDR2 SYGVKD. This CDR3 comprises 14 residues. This clone was seen only once.

Sequencing used PBMCs. The TCR sequence derives from a woman aged 40 to 55 in good health and CMV-seropositive. The gene calls are TRBV10-3 and TRBJ1-6; no clear D gene. CDR3 in amino acids: CAISESEVNSPLHF. The CDR3 bases are TGTGCCATCAGTGAGTCGGAGGTTAATTCACCCCTCCACTTT.